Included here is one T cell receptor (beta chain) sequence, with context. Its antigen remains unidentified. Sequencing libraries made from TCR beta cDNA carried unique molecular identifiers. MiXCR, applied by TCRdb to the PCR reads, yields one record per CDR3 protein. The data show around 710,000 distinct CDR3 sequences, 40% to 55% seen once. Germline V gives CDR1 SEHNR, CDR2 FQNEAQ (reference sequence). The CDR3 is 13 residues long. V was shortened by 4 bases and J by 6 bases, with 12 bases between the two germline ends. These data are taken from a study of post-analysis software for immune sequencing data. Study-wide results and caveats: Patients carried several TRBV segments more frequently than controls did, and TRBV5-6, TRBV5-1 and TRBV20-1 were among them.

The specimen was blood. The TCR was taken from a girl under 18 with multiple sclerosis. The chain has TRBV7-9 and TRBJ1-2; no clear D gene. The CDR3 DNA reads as TGTGCCAGCAGCTCGACCCAGTTTGATGGCTACACCTTC. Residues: CASSSTQFDGYTF.